A selection of T cell receptor beta chains follows, all from one sample in a study of blood T cells in healthy people across ages. TCRdb used MiXCR to reprocess the 5' RACE reads, holding one entry per CDR3 protein. The sample lists roughly 800,000 distinct CDR3 sequences; 20% to 25% were seen once. The same sample was also studied in work on T cells of mothers and their children.

The specimen sequenced was blood. All receptors come from a boy aged 5-17 years in good health. The CDR3 runs from the conserved cysteine through the conserved F or W. A D gene is named only where the DNA matches it firmly. The size of a clone is reported for some rows only, either as once, few or many, or as a class for expanded clones.

V	D	size	J	CDR3	DNA
TRBV29-1	TRBD1	.	TRBJ2-5	CSVNRGRSGEQYF	TGCAGCGTAAACAGGGGGCGTTCGGGTGAGCAGTACTTC
TRBV6-2/TRBV6-3	.	.	TRBJ2-4	CASSYSLENIQYF	TGTGCCAGCAGTTACTCGTTAGAAAACATTCAGTACTTC
TRBV5-8	.	few	TRBJ1-2	CASSLTGLNYGYTF	TGTGCCAGCAGCTTGACAGGACTTAACTATGGCTACACCTTC
TRBV5-1	.	.	TRBJ2-1	CASSFLTEQFF	TGCGCCAGCAGCTTTCTGACTGAGCAGTTCTTC
TRBV6-5	.	.	TRBJ2-7	CASRKGLSYEQYF	TGTGCCAGCAGAAAAGGTCTCTCCTACGAGCAGTACTTC
TRBV20-1	TRBD2	.	TRBJ2-1	CSARERTGGVNEQFF	TGCAGTGCTAGAGAGAGGACGGGAGGGGTGAATGAGCAGTTCTTC
TRBV15	.	few	TRBJ1-4	CATSREGSAYEKLFF	TGTGCCACCAGCAGAGAGGGGTCGGCGTATGAAAAACTGTTTTTT
TRBV29-1	.	.	TRBJ1-1	CSVEGPTGREAFF	TGCAGCGTTGAAGGCCCTACAGGGAGGGAAGCTTTCTTT
TRBV7-9	TRBD1	few	TRBJ1-4	CASSFPQGELFF	TGTGCCAGCAGCTTCCCACAGGGGGAACTGTTTTTT
TRBV20-1	.	few	TRBJ1-2	CSAEGRNNYGYTF	TGCAGTGCTGAGGGCAGGAACAACTATGGCTACACCTTC
TRBV7-6	.	few	TRBJ1-2	CASSLADSYGYTF	TGTGCCAGCAGCTTAGCCGACTCCTATGGCTACACCTTC
TRBV12-3/TRBV12-4	TRBD1	few	TRBJ2-7	CASSLAGQISYEQYF	TGTGCCAGCAGTTTAGCGGGACAGATCTCTTACGAGCAGTACTTC
TRBV6-6	.	.	TRBJ1-1	CASSLSGNAEAFF	TGTGCCAGCAGTCTTTCCGGCAACGCTGAGGCTTTCTTT
TRBV5-1	.	few	TRBJ1-1	CASNLEAGRTEAFF	TGCGCCAGCAACTTGGAGGCCGGCCGCACTGAAGCTTTCTTT
TRBV5-6	TRBD1	few	TRBJ2-4	CASSQTNKTGGFFKNIQYF	TGTGCCAGCAGCCAAACAAACAAAACAGGGGGCTTTTTCAAAAACATTCAGTACTTC
TRBV4-1	.	.	TRBJ2-1	CASSQDYGGACVF	TGCGCCAGCAGCCAAGATTATGGGGGTGCTTGTGTCTTC
TRBV5-1	.	few	TRBJ2-1	CASSLVGGLHEQFF	TGCGCCAGCAGCTTGGTAGGCGGCCTCCATGAGCAGTTCTTC
TRBV6-6	.	few	TRBJ2-7	CASSYRASLTYEQYF	TGTGCCAGCAGTTACCGGGCTAGCCTAACCTACGAGCAGTACTTC
TRBV9	.	few	TRBJ2-6	CASTLRRDLSSGANVLTF	TGTGCCAGCACCCTACGGAGGGATCTGAGCTCTGGGGCCAACGTCCTGACTTTC
TRBV5-1	TRBD1	.	TRBJ2-1	CASSDRDREFDEQFF	TGCGCCAGCAGCGACCGGGACAGGGAGTTCGATGAGCAGTTCTTC
TRBV2	.	few	TRBJ2-3	CASLDIQSTDTQYF	TGTGCCAGCCTGGACATCCAGAGCACAGATACGCAGTATTTT
TRBV13	.	.	TRBJ2-7	CASSLGQIGYEQYF	TGTGCCAGCAGCTTAGGGCAAATCGGGTACGAGCAGTACTTC
TRBV6-5	.	few	TRBJ2-1	CASSYIKGHNEQFF	TGTGCCAGCAGTTACATAAAGGGACACAATGAGCAGTTCTTC
TRBV29-1	TRBD1	few	TRBJ1-2	CSVERDSLVSF	TGCAGCGTGGAGCGGGACAGCCTTGTGAGCTTC
TRBV6-2/TRBV6-3	TRBD1	.	TRBJ2-7	CASSDRQGTYEQYF	TGTGCCAGCAGTGACAGACAGGGAACCTACGAGCAGTACTTC
TRBV7-9	.	.	TRBJ2-3	CASSLSETSTDTQYF	TGTGCCAGCAGCTTATCGGAAACAAGCACAGATACGCAGTATTTT
TRBV7-2	.	many	TRBJ1-2	CASSFVGGDYGYTF	TGTGCCAGCAGCTTTGTAGGGGGAGACTATGGCTACACCTTC
TRBV6-4	.	few	TRBJ1-1	CASTAGHYSGTEAFF	TGTGCCAGCACAGCGGGACACTATTCGGGCACTGAAGCTTTCTTT
TRBV27	.	few	TRBJ2-3	CASRLGLAVSTDTQYF	TGTGCCAGCAGGCTGGGGCTAGCTGTGAGCACAGATACGCAGTATTTT
TRBV4-1	TRBD1	few	TRBJ2-2	CASSQYQGETGELFF	TGCGCCAGCAGCCAATACCAGGGGGAGACCGGGGAGCTGTTTTTT
TRBV6-2/TRBV6-3	.	.	TRBJ1-1	CASSYSIGRGPDTEAFF	TGTGCCAGCAGTTACTCGATTGGGAGGGGACCGGACACTGAAGCTTTCTTT
TRBV9	.	few	TRBJ2-5	CASSVEGRAGETQYF	TGTGCCAGCAGCGTAGAAGGACGGGCGGGAGAGACCCAGTACTTC
TRBV15	.	few	TRBJ1-2	CATSRARTNYGYTF	TGTGCCACCAGCAGGGCCCGGACAAACTATGGCTACACCTTC
TRBV5-1	TRBD1	.	TRBJ2-7	CASSHGQGPSSYEQYF	TGCGCCAGCAGTCATGGACAGGGGCCGAGCTCCTACGAGCAGTACTTC
TRBV4-1	TRBD2	.	TRBJ2-7	CASSQDAGGSYEQYF	TGCGCCAGCAGCCAAGATGCGGGAGGGTCTTACGAGCAGTACTTC
TRBV29-1	.	few	TRBJ2-7	CSVVLGIVPYEQYF	TGCAGCGTTGTATTAGGTATAGTACCCTACGAGCAGTACTTC
TRBV5-1	.	.	TRBJ2-1	CASSLAGFAGYYNEQFF	TGCGCCAGCAGCTTGGCAGGTTTTGCGGGCTACTACAATGAGCAGTTCTTC
TRBV25-1	.	.	TRBJ2-2	CASSERQITGELFF	TGTGCCAGCAGTGAAAGGCAGATCACTGGGGAGCTGTTTTTT
TRBV29-1	TRBD1	.	TRBJ1-2	CSVPGQGSIDGYTF	TGCAGCGTCCCGGGACAGGGGTCGATCGATGGCTACACCTTC
TRBV7-2	.	.	TRBJ2-1	CASSTLWAAYNEQFF	TGTGCCAGCAGCACATTATGGGCAGCGTACAATGAGCAGTTCTTC
TRBV7-9	.	.	TRBJ1-4	CASSHQRGRDVSNEKLFF	TGTGCCAGCAGCCACCAACGGGGCAGGGATGTCAGTAATGAAAAACTGTTTTTT
TRBV10-3	TRBD2	.	TRBJ2-7	CAISESPSGGFYEQYF	TGTGCCATCAGTGAGTCTCCGAGCGGGGGGTTCTACGAGCAGTACTTC
TRBV3-1	.	few	TRBJ1-6	CASSPTGGGGSSYNSPLHF	TGTGCCAGCAGCCCCACGGGGGGTGGAGGTTCCTCGTATAATTCACCCCTCCACTTT
TRBV4-1	.	few	TRBJ1-1	CASSQYRAAEAFF	TGCGCCAGCAGCCAATACAGGGCGGCTGAAGCTTTCTTT
TRBV4-1	.	.	TRBJ1-4	CASSRWTANNEKLFF	TGCGCCAGCAGCCGCTGGACGGCAAATAATGAAAAACTGTTTTTT
TRBV29-1	.	few	TRBJ2-5	CSVESDQETQYF	TGCAGCGTTGAATCTGACCAAGAGACCCAGTACTTC
TRBV9	.	.	TRBJ1-2	CVSSEGGAQLYGYTF	TGTGTCAGCAGCGAGGGGGGGGCGCAGTTATATGGCTACACCTTC
TRBV2	TRBD1	.	TRBJ2-4	CASRGTGPAKNIQYF	TGTGCCAGCAGGGGGACAGGACCAGCCAAAAACATTCAGTACTTC